This T cell receptor (beta chain) was recorded in a study of regulatory T cells in long-lasting Graves disease. This CDR3 has 14 amino acids. Per germline, CDR1 MNHEY and CDR2 SVGEGT. The V end was cut by 6 bases, the J end by 0 bases, with 12 bases between. CDR3 regions were amplified by Arm-PCR using iRepertoire HTBI primers to build TCR beta libraries. TCRdb ran MiXCR on the multiplex PCR reads and lists one entry per CDR3 protein. In the table there are hundreds of thousands of distinct CDR3 sequences, around 21% of which are singletons. Time point specified: persistent/refractory GD, antithyroid drugs over 5 years with positive TRAb. From RNA extracted from PBMCs, the TCR library was made. Guidelines of the American Thyroid Association were used to diagnose Graves' disease. EDTA tubes received around 9 milliliters of drawn peripheral blood. Study-level points and caveats: TCR diversity was lower in persistent Graves' patients than in newly diagnosed ones. The study found persistent patients shared more public clonotypes (fewer than 3,000) than new patients (about 990).

This clonotype was seen ten or more times. Its target is unknown. The sequence derives from a female donor with Graves disease. Material: peripheral blood mononuclear cells (PBMCs), obtained when the disease was refractory, from a patient treated with antithyroid drugs. This chain joins TRBV6-2 or TRBV6-3 and TRBJ2-7; possibly TRBD1 or TRBD2 for D (5 bases each). DNA for the CDR3: TGTGCCAGCAGAGAGAAGGGACCCTCCTACGAGCAGTACTTC. Translation: CASREKGPSYEQYF.